The 18 T cell receptor beta chains below were found in one sample sequenced in a study of blood T cell repertoires in COVID-19. Profiling relied on immunoSEQ multiplex PCR, and the TCRdb table lists in-frame clones only, not all of them. The data contain a few hundred thousand clones, about 91% of them singletons. The material sequenced was peripheral blood. Receptor source: a woman aged 25 to 45 who had recovered from COVID-19.

The chain joins TRBV6-1 to TRBJ2-5, with 7 bases identical to TRBD1. Unmatched junction bases numbered 12, after V lost 0 bases and J lost 5 bases. Germline assignment: CDR1 MNHNS and CDR2 SASEGT. The CDR3 has 17 amino acids. The CDR3 here is CASSEADTGAFQETQYF. The CDR3 coding sequence is TGTGCCAGCAGTGAAGCCGACACAGGGGCTTTCCAGGAGACCCAGTACTTC.

The V call is TRBV5-6, the J call TRBJ1-1, with a possible D match to TRBD1 (5 bases). This CDR3 has 15 amino acids. Trimming removed 3 bases at V and 5 bases at J, with 17 bases between. CDR1 is SGHDT, CDR2 YYEEEE, per germline. The CDR3 spells CASSSLTGGLTEAFF. The CDR3 DNA is TGTGCCAGCAGCTCCCTAACGGGGGGTCTAACTGAAGCTTTCTTT.

This chain links TRBV6-5 with TRBJ1-1; tentatively, D is TRBD1 (5 bases). The CDR3 loop spans 15 amino acids. Per germline, CDR1 MNHEY and CDR2 SVGAGI. The V gene lost 6 bases and the J gene lost 1 base, with 15 bases spanning the gap. The CDR3 spells CASRPGGASNTEAFF. The CDR3 bases are TGTGCCAGCAGACCGGGTGGGGCTTCGAACACTGAAGCTTTCTTT.

The chain combines TRBV9 with TRBJ1-1, with TRBD1 matching over 9 bases. The CDR3 spans 16 residues. Per the germline V gene, CDR1 is SGDLS and CDR2 is YYNGEE. The V and J ends lost 4 bases and 0 bases, in that order; junction bases with no gene match: 7. The CDR3 nucleotides are TGTGCCAGCAGCAGCACAGGGGGCGGATTGAACACTGAAGCTTTCTTT. As protein: CASSSTGGGLNTEAFF.

A note on this clone: The DNA is omitted, as the CDR3 cannot be located on it reliably, and the CDR3 follows TCRdb's listing. The rearrangement joins TRBV21-1 to TRBJ1-6. TRBV21-1 is labeled a pseudogene. The CDR3 is made up of 17 amino acids, end residues included. CDR3 residues: CASSKVGRGNSNSPLHF.

V and J are TRBV12-5 and TRBJ2-7; 11 nucleotides align to TRBD1. This CDR3 contains 18 residues. CDR1 is LGHNT and CDR2 is FRNRAP in the germline V gene. With 2 bases clipped from V and 6 bases from J, the junction kept 15 bases outside the gene matches. Written as DNA, the CDR3 is TGTGCTAGTGGTTTGTCACCCCTTGGGACAGGGGGGTATGGCGAGCAGTACTTC. Amino acids: CASGLSPLGTGGYGEQYF.

This clone appeared once. V is TRBV28 and J is TRBJ1-1; D ambiguous. This CDR3 has 12 amino acids. Germline V CDR1 and CDR2: MDHEN, SYDVKM. V was cut by 3 bases and J by 8 bases, with 10 bases left in between. CDR3: CASSFLKAEAFF. In nucleotides, the CDR3 is TGTGCCAGCAGTTTCCTAAAAGCCGAAGCTTTCTTT.

The V and J genes are TRBV19 and TRBJ1-5; 7 nucleotides match TRBD1. CDR3 size: 15 residues. Looked up from germline, CDR1 is LNHDA and CDR2 is SQIVND (reference sequence). J was trimmed by 1 base and V by 7 bases; bases with no gene match: 7. CDR3 in amino acids: CASTATGFSNQPQHF. CDR3 sequence (DNA): TGTGCCAGTACCGCGACAGGGTTCAGCAATCAGCCCCAGCATTTT.

This chain joins TRBV28 and TRBJ1-2; D may be TRBD1 (6 bases). Trimming left V 3 bases short and J 4 bases short, with 12 bases between. The CDR3 is 14 amino acids. Germline V lookup: CDR1 MDHEN, CDR2 SYDVKM. The CDR3 nucleotides read TGTGCCAGCAGTTTTCAGGGGCGAAGCTATGGCTACACCTTC. Its protein is CASSFQGRSYGYTF.

This chain joins TRBV4-2 and TRBJ2-5; a weak D match, TRBD2 (7 bases). Germline V gene lookup returns CDR1 LGHNA and CDR2 YNFKEQ. V was trimmed by 0 bases and J by 4 bases, leaving 15 bases between them. The CDR3 is 16 residues long. CDR3 sequence: CASSQDLGGGGETQYF. The CDR3 bases are TGTGCCAGCAGCCAAGATCTAGGGGGGGGTGGAGAGACCCAGTACTTC.

V gene TRBV4-1 combines with J gene TRBJ2-1, with 10 bases lining up with TRBD2. The CDR3 spans 21 residues. CDR1 MGHRA and CDR2 YSYEKL come from the germline V gene. The J segment lost 4 bases and the V segment lost 5 bases, leaving 23 bases of the junction unmatched. CDR3 in DNA: TGCGCCAGCAGCTATCGACTTCTTACTAGCGGGGCTGACATAAGGTACAATGAGCAGTTCTTC. It encodes CASSYRLLTSGADIRYNEQFF.

A single count supports this clone. The chain uses TRBV24-1 and TRBJ2-5, with TRBD2 matching over 12 bases. CDR1 is KGHDR and CDR2 is SFDVKD in the germline V gene. V was clipped by 2 bases and J by 5 bases; unmatched bases: 8. The length of the CDR3 is 17 residues. CDR3 in DNA: TGTGCCACCAGTGATTACCTAGCGGGGGGGGTCGTGGAGACCCAGTACTTC. Translation gives CATSDYLAGGVVETQYF.

This chain connects TRBV7-3 to TRBJ2-3; 7 nucleotides align to TRBD1. The germline gives CDR1 SGHTA, CDR2 FQGTGA. This CDR3 is built from 18 residues. The trim removed 5 bases at V and 2 bases at J, leaving 16 bases unmatched. In DNA form, the CDR3 reads TGTGCCAGCAGCCCATCGCCCCCGGGACAGTTTACCACAGATACGCAGTATTTT. Its protein product is CASSPSPPGQFTTDTQYF.

CDR3 nucleotides: TGTGCCAGCAGAGGGACAGGGGGGGATCAGCCCCAGCATTTT. The encoded protein is CASRGTGGDQPQHF. The chain employs TRBV2 and TRBJ1-5; 11 bases are a match to TRBD1. The CDR3 is 14 residues long. Looked up from germline, CDR1 is SNHLY and CDR2 is FYNNEI. Germline trimming cut 6 bases from V and 5 bases from J; bases unmatched to any gene: 3.

The rearrangement joins TRBV5-4 to TRBJ2-3, with TRBD2 matching over 8 bases. The CDR3 loop spans 17 amino acids. The junction had 10 bases not matched to a gene; V was cut back by 4 bases and J by 0 bases. The germline V gene encodes CDR1 SGHNT and CDR2 YYREEE (reference sequence). CDR3: CASSKGLGLGSTDTQYF. Written as DNA, the CDR3 is TGTGCCAGCAGCAAAGGATTGGGACTAGGCAGCACAGATACGCAGTATTTT. Drawing the rest from reference TRBV5-4 and TRBJ2-3, the complete variable domain is ETGVTQSPTHLIKTRGQQVTLRCSSQSGHNTVSWYQQALGQGPQFIFQYYREEENGRGNFPPRFSGLQFPNYSSELNVNALELDDSALYLCASSKGLGLGSTDTQYFGPGTRLTVL.

The chain combines TRBV9 with TRBJ1-2, with D perhaps matching TRBD1 (6 bases). V was clipped by 3 bases and J by 5 bases, with 8 bases between them. The CDR3 totals 12 residues. Germline V gene lookup returns CDR1 SGDLS and CDR2 YYNGEE. Here the CDR3 reads CASSGDRYGYTF. Here the CDR3 DNA reads TGTGCCAGCAGCGGCGACAGGTATGGCTACACCTTC.

This chain links TRBV28 with TRBJ2-7; 8 nucleotides agree with TRBD1. This CDR3 region has 15 residues. CDR1 MDHEN and CDR2 SYDVKM come from the germline V gene. With V trimmed by 6 bases and J by 2 bases, 9 bases remained unmatched. CDR3 amino acids: CASRNTGGFAYEQYF. The CDR3 region has the DNA TGTGCCAGCAGGAACACAGGGGGATTCGCCTACGAGCAGTACTTC.

This chain links TRBV7-8 with TRBJ2-6; the match to TRBD1 covers 7 bases. The CDR3 is 20 residues long. CDR1 and CDR2 from the germline V gene are SGHVS and FQNEAQ. V lost 8 bases and J lost 0; bases outside the gene matches: 19. The chain's CDR3 is CASGKDWTGSFRSGANVLTF. The CDR3 DNA reads TGTGCCAGCGGCAAAGATTGGACAGGTTCATTTCGCTCTGGGGCCAACGTCCTGACTTTC.